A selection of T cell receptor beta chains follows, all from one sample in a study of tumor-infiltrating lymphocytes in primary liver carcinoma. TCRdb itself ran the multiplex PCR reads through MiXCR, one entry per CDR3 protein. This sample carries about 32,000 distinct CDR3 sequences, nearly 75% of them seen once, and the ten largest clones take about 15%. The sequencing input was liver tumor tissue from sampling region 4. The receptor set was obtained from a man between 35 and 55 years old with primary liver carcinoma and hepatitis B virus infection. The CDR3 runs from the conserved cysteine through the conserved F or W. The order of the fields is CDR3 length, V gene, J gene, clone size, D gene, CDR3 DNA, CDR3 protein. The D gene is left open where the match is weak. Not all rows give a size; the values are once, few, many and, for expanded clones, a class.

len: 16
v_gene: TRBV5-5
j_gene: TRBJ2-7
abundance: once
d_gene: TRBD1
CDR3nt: TGTGCCAGCAGTTCACCGGACAGGCTTACAGGCTACGATCAGTACTTC
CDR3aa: CASSSPDRLTGYDQYF

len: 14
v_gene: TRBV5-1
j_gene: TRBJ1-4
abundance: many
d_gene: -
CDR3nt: TGCGCCAGCAGCTCCCGACAACCCGATGAAAAACTGTTTTTT
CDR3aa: CASSSRQPDEKLFF

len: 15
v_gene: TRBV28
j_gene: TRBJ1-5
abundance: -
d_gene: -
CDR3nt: TGTGCCAGCAGTTCCGTACAGGGAAACAGTCAGCCCCAGCATTTC
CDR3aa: CASSSVQGNSQPQHF

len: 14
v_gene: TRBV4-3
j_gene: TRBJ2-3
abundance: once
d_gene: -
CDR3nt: TGCGCCGGCGGCCAATGGGCTTTCACAGATACGCAGTATTTT
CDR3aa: CAGGQWAFTDTQYF

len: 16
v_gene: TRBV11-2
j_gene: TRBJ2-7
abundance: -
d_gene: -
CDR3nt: TGTGCCAGCAGTTCAGCAGGTGGCCCCTTTGACTACGAGCAGTACTTC
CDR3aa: CASSSAGGPFDYEQYF

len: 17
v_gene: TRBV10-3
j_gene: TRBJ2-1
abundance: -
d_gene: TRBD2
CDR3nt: TGTGCCATCAGTGGGCTCGGGACTAGCGGGAGCGGCAATGAGCAGTTCTTC
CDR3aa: CAISGLGTSGSGNEQFF

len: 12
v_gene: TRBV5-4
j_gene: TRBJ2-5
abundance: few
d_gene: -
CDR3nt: TGTGCCAGCAGCTTGGACAGGGCCGTCAATTACTTC
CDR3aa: CASSLDRAVNYF

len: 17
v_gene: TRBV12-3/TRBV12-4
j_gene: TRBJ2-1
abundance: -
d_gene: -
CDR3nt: TGTGCCAACGGGGAGGGGGACGGGTCTCCCTCCTACAATGAGCAGTTCTTC
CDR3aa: CANGEGDGSPSYNEQFF

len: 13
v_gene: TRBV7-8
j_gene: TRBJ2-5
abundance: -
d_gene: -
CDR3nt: TGTGCCAGCAGCGCCGGGGTCCGGGAGACCCGGTACTTC
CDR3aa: CASSAGVRETRYF

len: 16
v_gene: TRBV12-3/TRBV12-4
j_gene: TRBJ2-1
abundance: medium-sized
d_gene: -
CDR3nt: TGTGCCAGCAGTAAACGGGACAATTCTCTCCGGGATGAGCAGTTCTTC
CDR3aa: CASSKRDNSLRDEQFF

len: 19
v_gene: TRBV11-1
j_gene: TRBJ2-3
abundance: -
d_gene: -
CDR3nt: TGTCCCAGCAGCTCTGGGGGAAGTTCAGTTGGAGCCCGCACAGATACGCAGTATTTT
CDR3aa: CPSSSGGSSVGARTDTQYF

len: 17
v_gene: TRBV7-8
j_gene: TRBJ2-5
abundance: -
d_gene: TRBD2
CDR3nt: TGCGCCAGCAGCTTAGTCAGCCTAGCGGGAGGGGGAGAGACCCGGTACTTC
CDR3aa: CASSLVSLAGGGETRYF